There are many counts of the clone carrying this T cell receptor beta chain. Antigen: not known. The V end was cut by 4 bases, the J end by 6 bases, with 10 bases between. Germline CDR1 is MNHNY and CDR2 is SVGAGI (reference sequence). There are 12 residues in the CDR3. Using a J-beta primer mix together with a sample-barcoded 5' primer, a second PCR was run for 7 to 11 cycles. TCRdb re-derived calls from the 5' RACE reads in MiXCR, one entry per CDR3 protein. The table includes about 650,000 distinct CDR3 sequences, about 34% detected once. These data belong to a study of blood T cells in healthy people across ages. The study's findings and limits: Shifts in expanded clonotypes may have been confounded by donor CMV status, which was unknown. From one million sequenced T cells, diversity estimates were lower bounds.

This sequence was found in an elderly woman in good health. The genes are TRBV6-6 and TRBJ2-7; maybe TRBD1 (5 bases). Sequences were obtained from blood. The CDR3 is CASSSRAPEQYF. Here the CDR3 DNA reads TGTGCCAGCAGTTCCAGGGCCCCCGAGCAGTACTTC.